This T cell receptor beta chain was identified during a study of CD8 T cell repertoires and HIV-1 epitope variants. On the study more broadly: Twenty-five autologous and known Gag and Nef epitope variant peptides each stimulated T cells separately.

The repertoire was sequenced with immunoSEQ multiplex PCR; TCRdb's copy has only in-frame clones and lacks some. The table has several thousand clones, 60% to 70% seen once; the top ten hold around two fifths. About this clone itself: The antigen is undetermined.

The sequence was collected from a male donor with HIV. Specimen: cultured CD8+ T cells derived from PBMCs.

CDR3 amino acids: CAWSLRPTDTQYF. The CDR3 region has the DNA TGTGCCTGGAGTCTCCGACCCACAGATACGCAGTATTTT. The rearrangement joins TRBV30 to TRBJ2-3; D ambiguous. V shed 2 bases and J shed 2 bases, with 8 bases lying between them. Per the germline V gene, CDR1 is GTSNPN and CDR2 is SVGIG (reference sequence). This CDR3 comprises 13 residues.